What follows describes a single TCR beta chain. Sample-barcoded 5' priming and a J-beta primer mix drove a second PCR of about 6 to 11 cycles. One entry per CDR3 protein, called by TCRdb with MiXCR from the 5' RACE reads. Here the sample spans about 560,000 distinct CDR3 sequences, about 28% being singletons. The CDR3 length is 15 residues. Trimming cost V 3 bases and J 5 bases, with 16 bases left between them. Germline V CDR1 and CDR2: SGHTA, FQGNSA. This specimen comes from a study of blood T cells in healthy people across ages. Separately, the same data were catalogued under a study of T cells of mothers and their children.

The rearrangement joins TRBV7-2 to TRBJ2-5; TRBD2 might be the D (7 bases). This sequence was found in a boy between 2 and 10 years old in good health. Sequencing input: blood. In DNA form, the CDR3 reads TGTGCCAGCAGCTTTTTGGGGGGGCTGGGCGAGACCCAGTACTTC. It is translated as CASSFLGGLGETQYF. The full variable domain, with the rest looked up from reference TRBV7-2 and TRBJ2-5, is GAGVSQSPSNKVTEKGKDVELRCDPISGHTALYWYRQSLGQGLEFLIYFQGNSAPDKSGLPSDRFSAERTGGSVSTLTIQRTQQEDSAVYLCASSFLGGLGETQYFGPGTRLLVL.